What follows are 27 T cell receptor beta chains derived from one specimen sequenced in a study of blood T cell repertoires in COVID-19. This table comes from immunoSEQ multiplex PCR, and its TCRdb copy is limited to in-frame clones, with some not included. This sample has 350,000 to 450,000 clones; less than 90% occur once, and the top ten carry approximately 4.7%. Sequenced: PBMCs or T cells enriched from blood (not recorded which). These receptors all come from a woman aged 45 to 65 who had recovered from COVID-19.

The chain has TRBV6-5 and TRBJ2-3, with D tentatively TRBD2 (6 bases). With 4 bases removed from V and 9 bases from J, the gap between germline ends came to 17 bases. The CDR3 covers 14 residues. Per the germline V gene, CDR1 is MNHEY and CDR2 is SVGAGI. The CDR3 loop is CASSSQVWGETQYF. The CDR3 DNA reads TGTGCCAGCAGTTCGCAGGTTTGGGGGGAGACGCAGTATTTT.

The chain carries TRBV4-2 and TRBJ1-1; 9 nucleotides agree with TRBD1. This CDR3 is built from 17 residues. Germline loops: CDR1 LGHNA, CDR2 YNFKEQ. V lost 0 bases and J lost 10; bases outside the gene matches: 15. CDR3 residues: CASSQEINRDREGGAFF. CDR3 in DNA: TGTGCCAGCAGCCAAGAAATTAACCGGGACAGGGAGGGGGGAGCTTTCTTT.

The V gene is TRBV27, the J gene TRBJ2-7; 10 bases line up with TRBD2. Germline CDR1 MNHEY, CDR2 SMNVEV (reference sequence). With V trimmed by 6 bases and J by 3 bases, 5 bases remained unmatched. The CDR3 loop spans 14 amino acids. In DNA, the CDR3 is TGTGCCAGCAGGGCTAGCGGGAGTGTCTACGAGCAGTACTTC. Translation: CASRASGSVYEQYF.

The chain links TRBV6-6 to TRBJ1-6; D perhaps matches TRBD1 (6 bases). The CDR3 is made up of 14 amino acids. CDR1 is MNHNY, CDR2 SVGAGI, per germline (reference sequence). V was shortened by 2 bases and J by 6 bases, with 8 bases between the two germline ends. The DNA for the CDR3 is TGTGCCAGCAGTTACATGGACAGTAATTCACCCCTCCACTTT. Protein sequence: CASSYMDSNSPLHF.

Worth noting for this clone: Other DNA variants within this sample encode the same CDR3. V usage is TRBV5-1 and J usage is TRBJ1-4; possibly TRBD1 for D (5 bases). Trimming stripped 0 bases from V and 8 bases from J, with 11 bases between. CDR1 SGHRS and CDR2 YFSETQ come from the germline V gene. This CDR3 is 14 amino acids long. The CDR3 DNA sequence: TGCGCCAGCAGCTTGGGAAGGGGAAACGAAAAACTGTTTTTT. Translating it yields CASSLGRGNEKLFF.

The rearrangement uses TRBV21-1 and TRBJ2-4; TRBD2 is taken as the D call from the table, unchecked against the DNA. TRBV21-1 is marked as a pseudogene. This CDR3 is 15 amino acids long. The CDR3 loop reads CASSKALGGRNIQYF. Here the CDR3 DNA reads TGTGCCAGCAGCAAAGCGCTGGGGGGACGAAACATTCAGTACTTC.

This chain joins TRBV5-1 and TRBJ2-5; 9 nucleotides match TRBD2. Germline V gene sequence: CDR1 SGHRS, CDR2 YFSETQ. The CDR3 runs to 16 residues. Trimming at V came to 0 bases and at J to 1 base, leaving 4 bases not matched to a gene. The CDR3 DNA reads TGCGCCAGCAGCTTGGCGCCAGCGGGGGGCCAAGAGACCCAGTACTTC. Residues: CASSLAPAGGQETQYF.

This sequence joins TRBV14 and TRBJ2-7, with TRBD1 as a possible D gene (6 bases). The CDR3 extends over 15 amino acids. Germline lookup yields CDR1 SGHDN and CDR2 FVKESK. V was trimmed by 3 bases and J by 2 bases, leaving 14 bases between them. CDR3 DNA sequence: TGTGCCAGCAGCCATAGGACAGCCGCCCCCTACGAGCAGTACTTC. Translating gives CASSHRTAAPYEQYF.

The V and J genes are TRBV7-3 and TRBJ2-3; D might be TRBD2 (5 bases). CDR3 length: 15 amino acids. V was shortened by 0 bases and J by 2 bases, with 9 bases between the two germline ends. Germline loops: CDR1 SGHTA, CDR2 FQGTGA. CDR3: CASSLTPSPTDTQYF. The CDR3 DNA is TGTGCCAGCAGCTTAACTCCTAGCCCCACAGATACGCAGTATTTT.

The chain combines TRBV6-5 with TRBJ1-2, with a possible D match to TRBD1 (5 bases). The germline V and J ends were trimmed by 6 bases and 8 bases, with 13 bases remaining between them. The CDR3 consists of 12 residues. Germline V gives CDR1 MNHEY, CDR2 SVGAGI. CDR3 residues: CASSKQEGGYTF. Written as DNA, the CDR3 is TGTGCCAGCAGCAAACAGGAGGGCGGCTACACCTTC.

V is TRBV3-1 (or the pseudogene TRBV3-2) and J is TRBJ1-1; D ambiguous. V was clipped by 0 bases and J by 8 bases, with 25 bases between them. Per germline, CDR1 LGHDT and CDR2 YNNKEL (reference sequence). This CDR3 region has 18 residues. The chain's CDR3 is CASSQEGPTPGPTGEAFF. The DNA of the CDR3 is TGTGCCAGCAGCCAAGAAGGGCCTACTCCGGGTCCAACGGGGGAAGCTTTCTTT.

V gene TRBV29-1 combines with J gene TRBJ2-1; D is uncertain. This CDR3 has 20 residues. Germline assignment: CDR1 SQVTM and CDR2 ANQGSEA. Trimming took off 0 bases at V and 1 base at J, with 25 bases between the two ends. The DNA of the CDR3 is TGCAGCGTTGAAGATGAGACGGCGCAGGTAAAGGTCTTTTCCTACAATGAGCAGTTCTTC. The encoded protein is CSVEDETAQVKVFSYNEQFF.

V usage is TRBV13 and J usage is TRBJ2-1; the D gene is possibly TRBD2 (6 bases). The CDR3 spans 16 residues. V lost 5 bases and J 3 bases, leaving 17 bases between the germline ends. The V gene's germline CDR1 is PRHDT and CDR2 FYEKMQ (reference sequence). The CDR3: CASSPPGVEIYNEQFF. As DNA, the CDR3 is TGTGCCAGCAGCCCCCCGGGGGTCGAGATCTACAATGAGCAGTTCTTC.

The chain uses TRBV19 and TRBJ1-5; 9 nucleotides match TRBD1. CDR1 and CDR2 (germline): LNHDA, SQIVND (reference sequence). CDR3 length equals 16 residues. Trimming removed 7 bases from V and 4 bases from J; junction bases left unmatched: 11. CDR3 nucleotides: TGTGCCAGTATCCCCCCAGGACAGGGGAAGAATCAGCCCCAGCATTTT. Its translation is CASIPPGQGKNQPQHF. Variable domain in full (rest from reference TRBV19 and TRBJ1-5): DGGITQSPKYLFRKEGQNVTLSCEQNLNHDAMYWYRQDPGQGLRLIYYSQIVNDFQKGDIAEGYSVSREKKESFPLTVTSAQKNPTAFYLCASIPPGQGKNQPQHFGDGTRLSIL.

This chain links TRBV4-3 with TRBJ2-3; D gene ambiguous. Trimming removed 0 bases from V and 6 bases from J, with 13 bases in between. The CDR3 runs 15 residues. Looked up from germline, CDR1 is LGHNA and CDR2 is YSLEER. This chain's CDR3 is CASSQETALGDTQYF. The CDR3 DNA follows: TGCGCCAGCAGCCAAGAAACCGCACTCGGGGATACGCAGTATTTT.

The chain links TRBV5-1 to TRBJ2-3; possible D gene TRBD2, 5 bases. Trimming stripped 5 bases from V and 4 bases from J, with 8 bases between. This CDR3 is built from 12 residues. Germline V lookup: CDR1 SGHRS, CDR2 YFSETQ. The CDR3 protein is CASRQLADTQYF. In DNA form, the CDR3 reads TGCGCCAGCAGACAACTAGCAGATACGCAGTATTTT.

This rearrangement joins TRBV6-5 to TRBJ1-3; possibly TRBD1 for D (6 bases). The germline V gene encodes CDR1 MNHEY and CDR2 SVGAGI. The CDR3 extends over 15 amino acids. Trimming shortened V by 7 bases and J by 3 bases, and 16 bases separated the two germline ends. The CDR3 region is CASTRGAGDGNTIYF. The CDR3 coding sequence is TGTGCCAGCACTCGGGGGGCAGGGGATGGAAACACCATATATTTT.

In DNA form, the CDR3 reads TGTGCCAGTAGTCCTGCGGGAGTTGGCGAGCAGTACTTC. Protein sequence: CASSPAGVGEQYF. V usage is TRBV19 and J usage is TRBJ2-7, with 7 bases aligning to TRBD2. The CDR3 sequence is 13 residues long. V gave up 5 bases and J gave up 6 bases; unmatched junction bases: 7. Germline loops: CDR1 LNHDA, CDR2 SQIVND (reference sequence).

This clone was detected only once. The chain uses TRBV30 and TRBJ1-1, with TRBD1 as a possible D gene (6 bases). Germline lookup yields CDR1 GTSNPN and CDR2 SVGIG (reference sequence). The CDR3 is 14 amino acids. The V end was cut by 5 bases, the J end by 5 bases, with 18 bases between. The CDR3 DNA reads TGTGCCTGGGGTAAACAGGGTTTGATAACTGAAGCTTTCTTT. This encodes CAWGKQGLITEAFF.

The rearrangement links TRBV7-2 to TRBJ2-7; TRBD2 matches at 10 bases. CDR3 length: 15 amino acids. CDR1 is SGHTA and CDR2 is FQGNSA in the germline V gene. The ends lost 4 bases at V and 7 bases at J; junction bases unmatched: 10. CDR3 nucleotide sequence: TGTGCCAGCAGCTCCCGGACTAGCGGCGTGGGGGAGCAGTACTTC. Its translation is CASSSRTSGVGEQYF. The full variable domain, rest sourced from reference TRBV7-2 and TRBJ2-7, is GAGVSQSPSNKVTEKGKDVELRCDPISGHTALYWYRQSLGQGLEFLIYFQGNSAPDKSGLPSDRFSAERTGGSVSTLTIQRTQQEDSAVYLCASSSRTSGVGEQYFGPGTRLTVT.

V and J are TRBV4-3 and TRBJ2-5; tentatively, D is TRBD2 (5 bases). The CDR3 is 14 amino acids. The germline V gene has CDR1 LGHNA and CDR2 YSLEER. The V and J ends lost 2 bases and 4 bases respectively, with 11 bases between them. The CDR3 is CASSQQWRRETQYF. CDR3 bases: TGCGCCAGCAGCCAACAATGGAGGCGAGAGACCCAGTACTTC.

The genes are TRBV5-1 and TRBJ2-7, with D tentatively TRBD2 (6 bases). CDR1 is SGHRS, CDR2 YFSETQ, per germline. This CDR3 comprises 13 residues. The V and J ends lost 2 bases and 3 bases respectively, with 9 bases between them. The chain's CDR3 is CASSFGGYYEQYF. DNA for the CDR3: TGCGCCAGCAGCTTTGGGGGGTACTACGAGCAGTACTTC.

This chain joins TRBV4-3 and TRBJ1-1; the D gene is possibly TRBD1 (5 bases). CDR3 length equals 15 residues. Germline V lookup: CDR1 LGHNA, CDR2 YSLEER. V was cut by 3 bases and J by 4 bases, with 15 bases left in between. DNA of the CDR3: TGCGCCAGCAGCCAGATAACGGCGGGGACCACTGAAGCTTTCTTT. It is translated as CASSQITAGTTEAFF.

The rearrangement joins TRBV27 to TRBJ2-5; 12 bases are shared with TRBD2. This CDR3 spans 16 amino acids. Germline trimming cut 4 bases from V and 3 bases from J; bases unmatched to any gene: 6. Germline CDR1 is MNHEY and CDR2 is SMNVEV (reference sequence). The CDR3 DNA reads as TGTGCCAGCAGTTCCACCCGACTAGCGGGGGAAGAGACCCAGTACTTC. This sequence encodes CASSSTRLAGEETQYF.

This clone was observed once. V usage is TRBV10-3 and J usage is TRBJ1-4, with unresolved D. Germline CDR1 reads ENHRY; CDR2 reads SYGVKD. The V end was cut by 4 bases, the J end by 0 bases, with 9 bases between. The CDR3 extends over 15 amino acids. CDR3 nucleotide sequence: TGTGCCATCAGTGGTTCCATTGCAACTAATGAAAAACTGTTTTTT. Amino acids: CAISGSIATNEKLFF.

CDR3 coding DNA: TGTGCCACCAGCAGAAACCGGGACAGGCTATACGAGCAGTACTTC. Protein sequence: CATSRNRDRLYEQYF. The gene calls are TRBV15 and TRBJ2-7; 8 bases are shared with TRBD1. Germline lookup yields CDR1 LNHNV and CDR2 YYDKDF (reference sequence). V was clipped by 2 bases and J by 4 bases; unmatched bases: 7. This CDR3 spans 15 amino acids.

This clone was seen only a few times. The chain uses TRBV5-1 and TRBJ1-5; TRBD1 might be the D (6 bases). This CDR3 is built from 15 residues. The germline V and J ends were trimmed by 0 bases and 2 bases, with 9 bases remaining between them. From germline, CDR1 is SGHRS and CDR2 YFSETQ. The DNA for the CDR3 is TGCGCCAGCAGCTTGGCAGGGGTGGGCAATCAGCCCCAGCATTTT. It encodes CASSLAGVGNQPQHF.